The rows below give T cell receptor beta chains drawn from one sample of a study of OX40 agonist ivuxolimab in advanced cancers. The table came from immunoSEQ multiplex PCR; TCRdb's copy has only in-frame clones and leaves some out. Seen here are tens of thousands of clones, around nine tenths observed once, and the top ten hold roughly 3.5%. The sample was CD4+ or CD8+ T cells sorted from blood, taken in a trial of the OX40 agonist ivuxolimab. These receptors were obtained from an adult with an advanced solid tumor such as melanoma, head and neck, liver or kidney cancer. The CDR3 runs from the conserved cysteine through the conserved F or W. Each record gives: D gene, clone size, J gene, V gene, CDR3 DNA, CDR3 protein. A D gene is named only where the DNA matches it firmly. The listing skips clone size in some rows; elsewhere it reads once, few, many or a size class.

TRBD1 NA TRBJ1-5 TRBV6-1 TGTGCCAGCAGTGACAGGGGGACGGCGGCCATGAGCAATCAGCCCCAGCATTTT CASSDRGTAAMSNQPQHF
TRBD2 NA TRBJ2-3 TRBV10-1 TGCGCCAGCAGTGATGGGCTAGCGGGAGTCGGAATAGATACGCAGTATTTT CASSDGLAGVGIDTQYF
NA once TRBJ2-7 TRBV30 TGTGCCTGGAGCCGCTCCTACGAGCAGTACTTC CAWSRSYEQYF
TRBD2 NA TRBJ2-1 TRBV28 TGTGCCAGCAATTTGGTTATAGCGGGTTACAATGAGCAGTTCTTC CASNLVIAGYNEQFF
TRBD2 NA TRBJ2-7 TRBV4-2 TGTGCCAGCAGCCAAGAAATTTCCGGGACTAGCGGGAGGCCCCAGTACTTC CASSQEISGTSGRPQYF
NA NA TRBJ1-3 TRBV20-1 TGCAGTGCTAGAACCCCTAACACCATATATTTT CSARTPNTIYF
TRBD1 NA TRBJ2-2 TRBV18 TGTGCCAGCTCACCTCTACCACAGGGGGCGATGAGCACCGGGGAGCTGTTTTTT CASSPLPQGAMSTGELFF
NA NA TRBJ2-2 TRBV21-1 TGTGCCAGCAGCAAAGAATCCCGCCAACCGGGACAGGGGGCTTGTACCGGGGAGCTGTTTTTT CASSKESRQPGQGACTGELFF
NA NA TRBJ2-3 TRBV5-6 TGTGCCAGCAGCGTCGACAGGTGGACAGATACGCAGTATTTT CASSVDRWTDTQYF
NA few TRBJ2-7 TRBV5-8 TGTGCCAGCAGCTCCCCCCAGGGTCGCGGCGAGCAGTACTTC CASSSPQGRGEQYF
NA NA TRBJ1-4 TRBV2 TGTGCCAGCAGTGAATGGATGAATGAAAAACTGTTTTTT CASSEWMNEKLFF
NA NA TRBJ2-7 TRBV21-1 TGTGCCAGCAGCAAAATAACCCACGAGCAGTACTTC CASSKITHEQYF
TRBD1 NA TRBJ1-5 TRBV29-1 TGCAGCGTACTACAGGGGGATCAGCCCCAGCATTTT CSVLQGDQPQHF
NA NA TRBJ2-2 TRBV25-1 TGTGCCAGCAGTGACTCCTATTCGGCCGGGGAGCTGTTTTTT CASSDSYSAGELFF
NA NA TRBJ2-7 TRBV2 TGTGCCAGCAGTGCACCACAGACACTGAAGCAGTACTTC CASSAPQTLKQYF
NA NA TRBJ1-4 TRBV5-1 TGCGCCAGCAGCTCACGAAGCCCTAATGAGGAACTGTTTTTT CASSSRSPNEELFF
TRBD2 NA TRBJ2-2 TRBV29-1 TGCAGCGTTGGCTCCGGGGGGGCAACCGGGGAGCTGTTTTTT CSVGSGGATGELFF
NA NA TRBJ2-7 TRBV7-2 TGTGCCAGCAGCGACTATCCCGGGAAGACCTACGAGCAGTACTTC CASSDYPGKTYEQYF
TRBD1 once TRBJ2-1 TRBV11-3 TGTGCCAGCGCTCCGGGACAGGGATTGGGTGAGCAGTTCTTC CASAPGQGLGEQFF
TRBD1 NA TRBJ1-5 TRBV6-1 TGTGCCAGCAGAACAGGGGAAAGGAATCAGCCCCAGCATTTT CASRTGERNQPQHF
NA NA TRBJ2-7 TRBV6-1 TGTGCCAGCAGTCATTCCTACGAGCAGTACTTC CASSHSYEQYF
TRBD1 few TRBJ2-2 TRBV6-5 TGTGCCAGCAGTTACTCCCTCGGACAGGGGATCGGGGAGCTGTTTTTT CASSYSLGQGIGELFF
TRBD2 NA TRBJ2-5 TRBV7-7 TGTGCTAGCAACGGGAGGGCTGGAGAGACCCAGTACTTC CASNGRAGETQYF
NA NA TRBJ2-1 TRBV19 TGTGCCAGTAGTATGGGGGGACAGCTAAATGAGCAGTTCTTC CASSMGGQLNEQFF
TRBD1 NA TRBJ2-2 TRBV7-2 TGTGCCAGCAGCTTACGTTCCGGGACAGGGGGCCCCGGGGAGCTGTTTTTT CASSLRSGTGGPGELFF
NA NA TRBJ1-1 TRBV18 TGTGCCAGCTCACCAAGCGGGGTGGGGAACACTGAAGCTTTCTTT CASSPSGVGNTEAFF
NA NA TRBJ2-6 TRBV4-2 TGTGCCAGCAGCCGTTTAGGGGTCTCTGGGGCCAACGTCCTGACTTTC CASSRLGVSGANVLTF
NA NA TRBJ2-5 TRBV9 TGTGCCAGCAGCGGGACTAACGGAGGGGAGACCCAGTACTTC CASSGTNGGETQYF
NA NA TRBJ2-4 TRBV27 TGTGCCAGCAGGACTCTGAGGCAATCAGCCAAAAACATTCAGTACTTC CASRTLRQSAKNIQYF
NA NA TRBJ1-5 TRBV6-5 TGTGCCGGCAGTGAACAGGAGTTCCAGCCCCAGCATTTT CAGSEQEFQPQHF
NA NA TRBJ1-3 TRBV5-6 TGTGCCAGCAGCTTCCCAGGAAACACCATATATTTT CASSFPGNTIYF
TRBD1 NA TRBJ1-2 TRBV2 TGTGCCAGCAGTCCCCAATCGATAGACAGGGGCTATGGCTACACCTTC CASSPQSIDRGYGYTF
NA NA TRBJ2-1 TRBV29-1 NA CSVEEVAGGTTSFF
NA NA TRBJ1-3 TRBV7-9 TGTGCCAGCAGCTTCTGGAACGGGGACACCATATATTTT CASSFWNGDTIYF
TRBD2 NA TRBJ2-1 TRBV4-2 TGTGCCAGCAGCCAAGAGGCTAGCGGGGTTCAGTTCTTC CASSQEASGVQFF
TRBD1 NA TRBJ2-7 TRBV9 TGTGCCAGCAGCGTAGGGCAGGGGGCCTACGAGCAGTACTTC CASSVGQGAYEQYF
NA once TRBJ2-4 TRBV11-2 TGTGCCAGCAGGCAAAAACTAGCCAAAAACATTCAGTACTTC CASRQKLAKNIQYF
NA once TRBJ2-2 TRBV25-1 TGTGCCAGCACCCGAGGGGGTAACGGGGAGCTGTTTTTT CASTRGGNGELFF
NA NA TRBJ2-5 TRBV7-3 TGTGCCAGCAGCCCGGACCCTACGGGGGAGACCCAGTACTTC CASSPDPTGETQYF
NA NA TRBJ1-2 TRBV2 TGTGCCAGCAGCGACTTCGACCCAGGGGACTATGGCTACACCTTC CASSDFDPGDYGYTF
TRBD2 NA TRBJ2-7 TRBV2 TGTGCCAGCAGGGTAGCGGGAGGGACAGGTGAGCAGTACTTC CASRVAGGTGEQYF
NA NA TRBJ1-4 TRBV15 TGTGCCACCAGCAGAGCCTTGGGGGGGCGAACAACTAATGAAAAACTGTTTTTT CATSRALGGRTTNEKLFF
NA NA TRBJ2-7 TRBV7-3 TGTGCCAGCAGCTTAAACCCGGGACCCTACGAGCAGTACTTC CASSLNPGPYEQYF
TRBD2 NA TRBJ2-7 TRBV7-2 TGTGCCAGCAGCTTGGCGGGGGGTAGCTCCTACGAGCAGTACTTC CASSLAGGSSYEQYF
NA NA TRBJ2-5 TRBV7-8 TGTGCCAGCAGCTTTTCCCTCGGCCAGGGAGAGACCCAGTACTTC CASSFSLGQGETQYF
NA NA TRBJ2-7 TRBV10-3 TGTGCCATCAGTGAGTTTCGAGACAGTTCCTACGAGCAGTACTTC CAISEFRDSSYEQYF
TRBD2 NA TRBJ2-1 TRBV4-2 TGTGCCAGCAGCCAAGTCGTCGCTAGCGGGGGGGCCAATGAGCAGTTCTTC CASSQVVASGGANEQFF
NA NA TRBJ1-2 TRBV25-1 TGTGCCAGCAGTGAACTCTATGGCTACACCTTC CASSELYGYTF
TRBD1 NA TRBJ2-1 TRBV19 TGTGCCAGTAGATGGACAGGGGCCAGAAATGAGCAGTTCTTC CASRWTGARNEQFF
NA NA TRBJ1-4 TRBV5-4 TGTGCCACCTCCCGGGACACTAATGAAAAACTGTTTTTT CATSRDTNEKLFF
NA NA TRBJ1-2 TRBV11-2 TGTGCCAGCAGCTTAGTTCTAGGGAGAGATGGCTACACCTTC CASSLVLGRDGYTF
NA NA TRBJ1-5 TRBV2 TGTGCCAGCAGCGCTACGACATATAGCAATCAGCCCCAGCATTTT CASSATTYSNQPQHF
NA NA TRBJ1-6 TRBV28 TGTGCCAGCAGATTTTTGGTTTCACCCCTCCACTTT CASRFLVSPLHF
NA NA TRBJ1-5 TRBV4-1 TGCGCCAGCAGCCCCTCGGATTTCAGAGAGCCCCAGCATTTT CASSPSDFREPQHF
TRBD2 NA TRBJ2-5 TRBV10-3 TGTGCCATCAGTGGACTAGCAGGAGAGACCCAGTACTTC CAISGLAGETQYF
NA NA TRBJ1-4 TRBV28 TGTGCCAGCAGTTTGGTCCAGGGCCCTGCAACTAATGAAAAACTGTTTTTT CASSLVQGPATNEKLFF
TRBD2 NA TRBJ2-1 TRBV9 TGTGCCAGCAGCGTAGGAGAGCGGGGCAGCAATGAGCAGTTCTTC CASSVGERGSNEQFF
NA NA TRBJ2-7 TRBV2 TGTGCCAGCAGTGATTTTTCCGAGCAGTACTTC CASSDFSEQYF